The entry below gives a single T cell receptor beta chain sequence along with its context. This record comes from a study of blood T cell repertoires in COVID-19. The CDR3 is made up of 15 amino acids. The germline V gene has CDR1 LNHDA and CDR2 SQIVND (reference sequence). V was pared by 5 bases and J by 3 bases, with 6 bases of the junction left unmatched. Data came from immunoSEQ multiplex PCR; TCRdb stores just in-frame clones and leaves some out. Of just over 60,000 clones detected, more than 60% appear once; the ten largest clones hold 20%. The V call is TRBV19, the J call TRBJ2-1; 8 positions agree with TRBD2. This clonotype was sampled from a woman older than 75 with active or convalescent COVID-19. Sequenced sample: peripheral blood. The CDR3 protein is CASSLREGYYNEQFF. The CDR3 nucleotides read TGTGCCAGTAGTCTTCGGGAGGGATACTACAATGAGCAGTTCTTC.